A selection of T cell receptor beta chains follows, all from one sample in a study of T cells in localized non-small cell lung cancer. This table comes from immunoSEQ multiplex PCR, and its TCRdb copy is limited to in-frame clones, with some not included. The table lists 100,000 or so clones, just over 90% of them singletons. Sequences were derived from PBMCs, sampled before any cancer treatment. The receptor source for this set is a woman aged 35 to 69 with stage II squamous cell lung carcinoma. The CDR3 runs from the conserved cysteine through the conserved F or W. A D gene is named only where the DNA matches it firmly. Clone size is shown for a subset of rows, as once, few, many or a class of expanded clone.

DNA	CDR3	V	size	J	D
TGTGCCAGCAGCTTTAGCAGGGGGGAGCAGTACTTC	CASSFSRGEQYF	TRBV7-2	-	TRBJ2-7	TRBD1
TGTGCCAGCTCACCAGAGGCTGATAGCAATCAGCCCCAGCATTTT	CASSPEADSNQPQHF	TRBV18	-	TRBJ1-5	-
TGTGCCAGCAGCTTGGGGACATTGAACTATGGCTACACCTTC	CASSLGTLNYGYTF	TRBV5-6	-	TRBJ1-2	-
TGTGCCAGCAGTTCCACAAAGTTTGGGCCGACCTACAATGAGCAGTTCTTC	CASSSTKFGPTYNEQFF	TRBV27	-	TRBJ2-1	-
TGTGCCAGCAGTTCACAGCCGAACACTGAAGCTTTCTTT	CASSSQPNTEAFF	TRBV6-6	-	TRBJ1-1	-
TGTGCCAGCAGTTTCCGCACGTCGGGACAGTCCTTTAATGAAAAACTGTTTTTT	CASSFRTSGQSFNEKLFF	TRBV28	-	TRBJ1-4	TRBD1
TGTGCCAGCAGTTCCCCAGGCGGGACAAGGCCCTACGAGCAGTACTTC	CASSSPGGTRPYEQYF	TRBV28	-	TRBJ2-7	-
TGTGCCAGTAAGGACAGGGGGAGTAAGGACTATGGCTACACCTTC	CASKDRGSKDYGYTF	TRBV19	-	TRBJ1-2	TRBD1
TGTGCCAGCAAAAACCGACTAGCGGGGACCTACAATGAGCAGTTCTTC	CASKNRLAGTYNEQFF	TRBV27	-	TRBJ2-1	TRBD2
TGTGCCAGCAGCTTGGTCGATTCGCAGGGCACCGGGGAGCTGTTTTTT	CASSLVDSQGTGELFF	TRBV5-6	-	TRBJ2-2	-
TGTGCCAGCAGTTTAGGCGGGCAGCCCCAGCATTTT	CASSLGGQPQHF	TRBV28	-	TRBJ1-5	-
TGCGCCAGCAGCTCCATGACTAGCACGGGAAATGAGCAGTTCTTC	CASSSMTSTGNEQFF	TRBV5-1	-	TRBJ2-1	TRBD2
TGTGCCAGCAGCCAATATTGGGAGGGGGTATCTTGGTATGGCTACACCTTC	CASSQYWEGVSWYGYTF	TRBV14	-	TRBJ1-2	-
TGTGCCAGCAGCTTATCAGGGCCAAACACTGAAGCTTTCTTT	CASSLSGPNTEAFF	TRBV7-6	-	TRBJ1-1	-
TGTGCCAGTAGGAAGACGGCCGGTAATGAAAAACTGTTTTTT	CASRKTAGNEKLFF	TRBV19	-	TRBJ1-4	-
TGTGCCAGCAGCTTAGTAGGAACAGGGGGGACCTACGAGCAGTACTTC	CASSLVGTGGTYEQYF	TRBV7-2	-	TRBJ2-7	TRBD1
TGTGCCAGCAGCCCAGCGGGGGAGGGCGGAAATTCACCCCTCCACTTT	CASSPAGEGGNSPLHF	TRBV28	-	TRBJ1-6	-
TGTGCCAGCAAGTCAGTTGCAACTAATGAAAAACTGTTTTTT	CASKSVATNEKLFF	TRBV27	-	TRBJ1-4	-
TGTGCCAGCAGTCCCGTTGGCGGGACTGGGGCCAACGTCCTGACTTTC	CASSPVGGTGANVLTF	TRBV27	-	TRBJ2-6	-
TGTGCCATGTCCCGGGACAGCCCGGGGGGCTATGGCTACACCTTC	CAMSRDSPGGYGYTF	TRBV10-3	once	TRBJ1-2	TRBD1
TGTGCCAGCAGTGACCCATCGACAGGAGATGGCTACACCTTC	CASSDPSTGDGYTF	TRBV25-1	-	TRBJ1-2	-
TGTGCCATAAGCAGGACAGGGGTCTACGAGCAGTACTTC	CAISRTGVYEQYF	TRBV5-8	-	TRBJ2-7	TRBD1
TGTGCCATCAGTGATCCGAGGCGACAGGGGGCCGGGGAGCTGTTTTTT	CAISDPRRQGAGELFF	TRBV10-3	-	TRBJ2-2	TRBD1